The TCR beta chain described here comes from a study of identical twins. TCRdb independently ran MiXCR on the 5' RACE reads; one entry per CDR3 protein. The data show over 15,000 distinct CDR3 sequences, just under 70% seen once. The CDR3 totals 11 residues. Germline CDR1 SQVTM, CDR2 ANQGSEA. The V end was cut by 7 bases, the J end by 4 bases, with 10 bases between. The sequence came from a young woman in good health. This table probably holds off-target reads from a library built for another chain. The V and J genes are TRBV29-1 and TRBJ1-2, with D hard to call. Input material: memory (CD45RO+) T cells sorted from blood. The CDR3 region has the DNA TGCAGCGCGGGCGGAGGCTATGGCTACACCTTC. Protein product: CSAGGGYGYTF.